This T cell receptor (beta chain) was sequenced during a study of shared clonotypes between healthy human individuals. The assay was run at deep level. Sorted subsets were amplified in replicate PCRs using around 220 ng DNA, around 30,000 T cell genomes. TCRdb's copy holds only in-frame clones and misses some; the assay was immunoSEQ multiplex PCR. The data hold about 800,000 clones, with 96% observed a single time. The naive CD8 population came from CD45RO-negative cells selected for CCR7, without terminally differentiated effector memory CD45RA+ cells. Findings of the study overall: A reduction in generation probabilities was seen for non-shared clonotypes relative to those shared by all four donors. Rarefaction curves obtained for sorted subsets showed sequencing incomplete despite large depth.

CDR3 length: 16 residues. Germline trimming cut 0 bases from V and 11 bases from J; bases unmatched to any gene: 10. Germline CDR1 SGHTA, CDR2 FQGNSA. Comments on this clone: Antigen unknown.

The V gene is TRBV7-2, the J gene TRBJ2-3; TRBD2 matches at 11 bases. This clonotype was sampled from a man aged 25 to 45 in good health. Sequencing was done on a sample of naive CD8+ T cells sorted from blood. The CDR3 nucleotides are TGTGCCAGCAGCTTAGCCCCCTCCGGGACTAGCGGAGAGCAGTATTTT. This encodes CASSLAPSGTSGEQYF.